A selection of T cell receptor beta chains follows, all from one sample in a study of cytomegalovirus exposure and HLA in healthy donors. Assay: immunoSEQ multiplex PCR; the TCRdb copy retains only in-frame clones and omits some. The sample yields about 82,000 clones, roughly 74% seen once. Sequenced: PBMCs. Source of these receptors: a woman between 50 and 59 years old in good health and CMV-seropositive. Each CDR3 is given with its conserved first and last residue. Fields, in order: D gene, clone size, V gene, J gene, CDR3 DNA, CDR3 protein. D genes are given only for firm matches. The size entry is marked missing in some rows and otherwise reads once, few, many or a size class.

D gene: TRBD1; clone size: -; V gene: TRBV5-8; J gene: TRBJ2-5; CDR3 DNA: TGTGCCAGCAGCTTGTATGGACAGGGGGTAGGAGAGACCCAGTACTTC; CDR3 protein: CASSLYGQGVGETQYF
D gene: -; clone size: -; V gene: TRBV19; J gene: TRBJ1-1; CDR3 DNA: TGTGCCAGTAGTATGTCGACAGGACGGACTGAAGCTTTCTTT; CDR3 protein: CASSMSTGRTEAFF
D gene: -; clone size: many; V gene: TRBV19; J gene: TRBJ1-1; CDR3 DNA: TGTGCCAGTAGTAGCCGGGACTCAGGTTTCTTT; CDR3 protein: CASSSRDSGFF
D gene: -; clone size: -; V gene: TRBV6-5; J gene: TRBJ1-2; CDR3 DNA: TGTGCCAGCAGTTTATCCCCCCCGGGAGGCTATGGCTACACCTTC; CDR3 protein: CASSLSPPGGYGYTF
D gene: TRBD2; clone size: once; V gene: TRBV5-4; J gene: TRBJ2-3; CDR3 DNA: TGTGCCAGCAGCTCAATAGCGGGAAGTGGGAGGGCCACAGATACGCAGTATTTT; CDR3 protein: CASSSIAGSGRATDTQYF
D gene: -; clone size: -; V gene: TRBV6-5; J gene: TRBJ1-3; CDR3 DNA: TGTGCCAGCAGTATCGAGAGGGGAAACACCATATATTTT; CDR3 protein: CASSIERGNTIYF
D gene: TRBD1; clone size: few; V gene: TRBV13; J gene: TRBJ1-1; CDR3 DNA: TGTGCCAGCAGCTTAGGGGACAGGGTAAACACTGAAGCTTTCTTT; CDR3 protein: CASSLGDRVNTEAFF
D gene: TRBD2; clone size: -; V gene: TRBV4-1; J gene: TRBJ2-1; CDR3 DNA: TGCGCCAGTACAAGACTAGCGGTCTCCTACAATGAGCAGTTCTTC; CDR3 protein: CASTRLAVSYNEQFF
D gene: TRBD1; clone size: -; V gene: TRBV29-1; J gene: TRBJ1-4; CDR3 DNA: TGCAGCGCAAGACAGGGGGCGGTTGAAAAACTGTTTTTT; CDR3 protein: CSARQGAVEKLFF
D gene: TRBD2; clone size: -; V gene: TRBV7-9; J gene: TRBJ2-7; CDR3 DNA: TGTGCCAGCAGCTTTCAGCGGGAGCGGACCTACGAGCAGTACTTC; CDR3 protein: CASSFQRERTYEQYF
D gene: -; clone size: -; V gene: TRBV28; J gene: TRBJ1-2; CDR3 DNA: TGTGCCAGCAGTTACTCCGGACAGTATGGCTACACCTTC; CDR3 protein: CASSYSGQYGYTF
D gene: -; clone size: -; V gene: TRBV15; J gene: TRBJ2-5; CDR3 DNA: TGTGCCACCAGCAGAGATCCCCAGGCCCAAGAGACCCAGTACTTC; CDR3 protein: CATSRDPQAQETQYF
D gene: -; clone size: -; V gene: TRBV27; J gene: TRBJ2-1; CDR3 DNA: TGTGCCAGCAGTTTATCAGGGGTAGTCGTGAATGAGCAGTTCTTC; CDR3 protein: CASSLSGVVVNEQFF
D gene: TRBD1; clone size: -; V gene: TRBV6-1; J gene: TRBJ2-6; CDR3 DNA: TGTGCCAGCGGACAGGGACGCTCTGGGGCCAACGTCCTGACTTTC; CDR3 protein: CASGQGRSGANVLTF
D gene: TRBD1; clone size: -; V gene: TRBV30; J gene: TRBJ1-2; CDR3 DNA: TGTGCCTGGAGTGTAGGGGGACAGGACACCTTC; CDR3 protein: CAWSVGGQDTF
D gene: -; clone size: -; V gene: TRBV4-1; J gene: TRBJ2-7; CDR3 DNA: TGCGCCAGCAGCCGTCTAGCCATCACTTACGAGCAGTACTTC; CDR3 protein: CASSRLAITYEQYF
D gene: -; clone size: few; V gene: TRBV27; J gene: TRBJ2-2; CDR3 DNA: TGTGCCAGCAGTTTGGGTAGGGGATGGGCCGGGGAGCTGTTTTTT; CDR3 protein: CASSLGRGWAGELFF
D gene: -; clone size: -; V gene: TRBV12-5; J gene: TRBJ1-2; CDR3 DNA: TGTGCTAGTGGCAACAGGGCTGGGGGCTACACCTTC; CDR3 protein: CASGNRAGGYTF
D gene: -; clone size: -; V gene: TRBV29-1; J gene: TRBJ1-2; CDR3 DNA: TGCAGCGTTTTAGGAGTTAGCGGCTACACCTTC; CDR3 protein: CSVLGVSGYTF
D gene: TRBD1; clone size: few; V gene: TRBV5-1; J gene: TRBJ1-2; CDR3 DNA: TGCGCCAGCAGCTTGGAATTTGGCCGACAGGGGGCGGATGGCTACACCTTC; CDR3 protein: CASSLEFGRQGADGYTF
D gene: -; clone size: -; V gene: TRBV6-6; J gene: TRBJ1-5; CDR3 DNA: TGTGCCAGCAGTTACTCCGCGGGGCAGCCCCAGCATTTT; CDR3 protein: CASSYSAGQPQHF
D gene: -; clone size: -; V gene: TRBV7-9; J gene: TRBJ2-1; CDR3 DNA: TGTGCCAGCAGCTTAGGTCAGAATAATGAGCAGTTCTTC; CDR3 protein: CASSLGQNNEQFF
D gene: TRBD2; clone size: -; V gene: TRBV28; J gene: TRBJ2-5; CDR3 DNA: TGTGCCAGCAGTCACCGAGCTAGCGGGAAAGAGACCCAGTACTTC; CDR3 protein: CASSHRASGKETQYF
D gene: -; clone size: once; V gene: TRBV11-3; J gene: TRBJ2-2; CDR3 DNA: TGTGCCAGCAGCTTAGGTCAGGGGAACACCGGGGAGCTGTTTTTT; CDR3 protein: CASSLGQGNTGELFF
D gene: TRBD2; clone size: -; V gene: TRBV7-9; J gene: TRBJ2-3; CDR3 DNA: TGTGCCAGCAGCTTAGGCAGGAACGGACTAGCGGGAGGAGATACGCAGTATTTT; CDR3 protein: CASSLGRNGLAGGDTQYF
D gene: TRBD1; clone size: few; V gene: TRBV5-5; J gene: TRBJ1-2; CDR3 DNA: TGTGCCAGCAGCTTGGCGCCGGGACAGTATGGCTACACCTTC; CDR3 protein: CASSLAPGQYGYTF
D gene: TRBD2; clone size: -; V gene: TRBV9; J gene: TRBJ2-2; CDR3 DNA: TGTGCCAGCGGGGAGGGAATCACCGGGGAGCTGTTTTTT; CDR3 protein: CASGEGITGELFF
D gene: -; clone size: -; V gene: TRBV4-2; J gene: TRBJ1-1; CDR3 DNA: TGTGCCAGCAGCCAGAGATGGGGGGGAACTGAAGCTTTCTTT; CDR3 protein: CASSQRWGGTEAFF
D gene: -; clone size: -; V gene: TRBV2; J gene: TRBJ1-5; CDR3 DNA: TGTGCCAGCAAGGTGGACAGCCCATTCAATCAGCCCCAGCATTTT; CDR3 protein: CASKVDSPFNQPQHF
D gene: TRBD1; clone size: -; V gene: TRBV19; J gene: TRBJ1-1; CDR3 DNA: TGTGCCAGTAGTAGTCCCGGGACAGGGAGAGGACCTGAAGCTTTCTTT; CDR3 protein: CASSSPGTGRGPEAFF
D gene: -; clone size: -; V gene: TRBV28; J gene: TRBJ1-3; CDR3 DNA: TGTGCCAGCGGGCAAGGAAACACCATATATTTT; CDR3 protein: CASGQGNTIYF
D gene: TRBD2; clone size: once; V gene: TRBV9; J gene: TRBJ2-7; CDR3 DNA: TGTGCCAGCAGCGTAGGAGTGGGAGGGGTGCACGAGCAGTACTTC; CDR3 protein: CASSVGVGGVHEQYF
D gene: TRBD1; clone size: -; V gene: TRBV19; J gene: TRBJ1-2; CDR3 DNA: TGTGCCAGTAGTACGACGGGACAGAGTCGCTATGGCTACACCTTC; CDR3 protein: CASSTTGQSRYGYTF
D gene: -; clone size: -; V gene: TRBV29-1; J gene: TRBJ2-1; CDR3 DNA: TGCAGCGTTGGGACATTGTCGAATGAGCAGTTCTTC; CDR3 protein: CSVGTLSNEQFF
D gene: TRBD1; clone size: -; V gene: TRBV18; J gene: TRBJ1-1; CDR3 DNA: TGTGCCAGCTCACGGGACAGTAGCACTGAAGCTTTCTTT; CDR3 protein: CASSRDSSTEAFF
D gene: -; clone size: -; V gene: TRBV10-2; J gene: TRBJ1-1; CDR3 DNA: TGCGCCAGCAGCCCCGGGACTGAAGCTTTCTTT; CDR3 protein: CASSPGTEAFF
D gene: -; clone size: few; V gene: TRBV28; J gene: TRBJ2-7; CDR3 DNA: TGTGCCAGCAGCACCGGACTGTTTCACTACGAGCAGTACTTC; CDR3 protein: CASSTGLFHYEQYF
D gene: TRBD1; clone size: -; V gene: TRBV9; J gene: TRBJ2-5; CDR3 DNA: TGTGCCAGCAGCGTGACAGGGGCGCTAGGAGAGACCCAGTACTTC; CDR3 protein: CASSVTGALGETQYF
D gene: TRBD2; clone size: -; V gene: TRBV6-5; J gene: TRBJ2-3; CDR3 DNA: TGTGCCAGCAACACAGAAGCGGGATACACAGATACGCAGTATTTT; CDR3 protein: CASNTEAGYTDTQYF
D gene: TRBD1; clone size: -; V gene: TRBV7-9; J gene: TRBJ2-7; CDR3 DNA: TGTGCCAGCAGCCGGACAGGGAATGGGCAGTACTTC; CDR3 protein: CASSRTGNGQYF
D gene: TRBD1; clone size: -; V gene: TRBV19; J gene: TRBJ1-5; CDR3 DNA: TGTGCCAGTAGTATACAGGGGGCGGGCAATCAGCCCCAGCATTTT; CDR3 protein: CASSIQGAGNQPQHF
D gene: TRBD2; clone size: -; V gene: TRBV7-9; J gene: TRBJ2-7; CDR3 DNA: TGTGCCAGCAGTGAGAGGGGAGCGGGAGAGAGTTACGAGCAGTACTTC; CDR3 protein: CASSERGAGESYEQYF
D gene: -; clone size: once; V gene: TRBV11-3; J gene: TRBJ2-5; CDR3 DNA: TGTGCCAGCAGCTTAGATCCGGCTAGATCCTGGGAGACCCAGTACTTC; CDR3 protein: CASSLDPARSWETQYF
D gene: TRBD1; clone size: -; V gene: TRBV2; J gene: TRBJ1-1; CDR3 DNA: TGTGCCAGTACGTACAGGGGCCGAGGTTCTGAAGCTTTCTTT; CDR3 protein: CASTYRGRGSEAFF
D gene: TRBD2; clone size: -; V gene: TRBV5-4; J gene: TRBJ2-7; CDR3 DNA: TGTGCCAGCAGCCCCGGGACTAGCGGGAAGAGCTACGAGCAGTACTTC; CDR3 protein: CASSPGTSGKSYEQYF
D gene: -; clone size: -; V gene: TRBV30; J gene: TRBJ2-3; CDR3 DNA: TGTGCCTGGACACTTTCAGGCGCTGGGGGGGATACGCAGTATTTT; CDR3 protein: CAWTLSGAGGDTQYF
D gene: TRBD2; clone size: once; V gene: TRBV4-1; J gene: TRBJ2-7; CDR3 DNA: TGCGCCAGCAGCTCCGCTAGCGGGGTTGCCTACGAGCAGTACTTC; CDR3 protein: CASSSASGVAYEQYF
D gene: TRBD1; clone size: -; V gene: TRBV29-1; J gene: TRBJ1-3; CDR3 DNA: TGCAGCGTCCGGACAGGGTCCACCTCTGGAAACACCATATATTTT; CDR3 protein: CSVRTGSTSGNTIYF
D gene: -; clone size: -; V gene: TRBV5-1; J gene: TRBJ2-7; CDR3 DNA: TGCGCCAGCAGCCCTGACGGGACACCCCCCTACGAGCAGTACTTC; CDR3 protein: CASSPDGTPPYEQYF
D gene: TRBD1; clone size: -; V gene: TRBV20-1; J gene: TRBJ1-1; CDR3 DNA: TGCAGTGCTAACAGGGGTGAATTAGCTTTCTTT; CDR3 protein: CSANRGELAFF
D gene: -; clone size: -; V gene: TRBV15; J gene: TRBJ2-7; CDR3 DNA: TGTGCCACCAGCAGAGATCTAGAGAGCTCCTACGAGCAGTACTTC; CDR3 protein: CATSRDLESSYEQYF
D gene: -; clone size: -; V gene: TRBV30; J gene: TRBJ1-1; CDR3 DNA: TGTGCCGGGCGGGTTGATCGGTGGACTGAAGCTTTCTTT; CDR3 protein: CAGRVDRWTEAFF
D gene: TRBD1; clone size: -; V gene: TRBV18; J gene: TRBJ2-3; CDR3 DNA: TGTGCCAGCTCACCTCAGGGGGCGCGAGGGGCAGATACGCAGTATTTT; CDR3 protein: CASSPQGARGADTQYF